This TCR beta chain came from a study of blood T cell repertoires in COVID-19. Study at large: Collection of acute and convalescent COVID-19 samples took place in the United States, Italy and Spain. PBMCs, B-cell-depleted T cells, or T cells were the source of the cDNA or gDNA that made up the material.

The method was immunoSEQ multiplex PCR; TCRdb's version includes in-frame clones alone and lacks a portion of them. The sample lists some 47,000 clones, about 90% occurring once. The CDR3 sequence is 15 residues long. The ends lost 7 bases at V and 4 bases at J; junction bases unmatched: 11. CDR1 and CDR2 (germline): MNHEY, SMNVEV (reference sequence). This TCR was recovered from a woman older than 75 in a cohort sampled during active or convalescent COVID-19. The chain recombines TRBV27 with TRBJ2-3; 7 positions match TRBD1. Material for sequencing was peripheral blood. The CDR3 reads CASKKGDRISDTQYF. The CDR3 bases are TGTGCCAGCAAAAAGGGGGACAGAATATCAGATACGCAGTATTTT.